The T cell receptor (beta chain) described here comes from a study of blood T cell repertoires in COVID-19. Across the whole study: Sources were T cells, B-cell-depleted T cells, or PBMCs; the material itself was cDNA or gDNA.

In the source study's methods: Estimation of nucleated cell counts relied on the amplification of reference gene primers. The assay was immunoSEQ multiplex PCR, and TCRdb's table has in-frame clones only and misses some. The DNA gave D and trimming, while V, J and clone size come from that table. The table includes some 300,000 clones, around 91% detected once. Germline V CDR1 and CDR2: SGHTA, FQGTGA. The CDR3 is 14 residues long. The V and J ends lost 6 bases and 5 bases, in that order; junction bases with no gene match: 9. Participant-given clinical history determined each cohort assignment. Recovered status applied to Cohort 3 donors who had two consecutive negative PCRs. It also applied to those with clearance or with symptom resolution.

The sequence was obtained from a woman aged 40 to 50 who had recovered from COVID-19. Input material: PBMCs or T cells enriched from blood (not recorded which). This chain links TRBV7-3 with TRBJ2-7; 8 bases match TRBD1. The CDR3: CASRLGQGAHEQYF. CDR3 nucleotides: TGTGCCAGCAGACTCGGACAGGGTGCCCACGAGCAGTACTTC.